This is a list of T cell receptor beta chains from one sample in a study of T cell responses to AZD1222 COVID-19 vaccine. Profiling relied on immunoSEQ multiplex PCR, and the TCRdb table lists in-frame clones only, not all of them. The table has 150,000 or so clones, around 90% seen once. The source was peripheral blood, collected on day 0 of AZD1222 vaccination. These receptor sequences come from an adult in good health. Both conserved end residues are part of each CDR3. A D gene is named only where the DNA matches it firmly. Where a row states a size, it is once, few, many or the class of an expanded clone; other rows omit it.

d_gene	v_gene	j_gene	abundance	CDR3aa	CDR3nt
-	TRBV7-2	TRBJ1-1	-	CASSFGQGTEAFF	TGTGCCAGCAGCTTTGGTCAAGGCACTGAAGCTTTCTTT
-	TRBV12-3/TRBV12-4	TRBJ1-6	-	CASSLGSSPLHF	TGTGCCAGCAGTTTAGGGAGTTCACCCCTCCACTTT
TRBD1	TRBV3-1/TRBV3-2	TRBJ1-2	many	CASSQDLPGGSYGYTF	TGTGCCAGCAGCCAAGATTTGCCAGGGGGCAGCTATGGCTACACCTTC
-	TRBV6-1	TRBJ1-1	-	CASSEKGNTEAFF	TGTGCCAGCAGTGAAAAGGGAAACACTGAAGCTTTCTTT
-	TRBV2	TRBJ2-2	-	CASKAEWNTGELFF	TGTGCCAGCAAGGCGGAATGGAACACCGGGGAGCTGTTTTTT
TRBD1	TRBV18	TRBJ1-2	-	CASSPQGEVYTF	TGTGCCAGCTCCCCCCAGGGGGAGGTCTACACCTTC
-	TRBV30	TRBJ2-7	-	CAWRTRDYEQYF	TGTGCCTGGAGAACCCGGGACTACGAGCAGTACTTC
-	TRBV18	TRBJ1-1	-	CASSPQRTKDTEAFF	TGTGCCAGCTCACCACAAAGGACAAAGGACACTGAAGCTTTCTTT
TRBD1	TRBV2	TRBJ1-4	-	CATQGTGDEKLFF	TGTGCCACGCAGGGGACAGGGGATGAAAAACTGTTTTTT
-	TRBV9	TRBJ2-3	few	CASTRGPPPDTQYF	TGTGCCAGCACCCGTGGACCCCCGCCCGATACGCAGTATTTT
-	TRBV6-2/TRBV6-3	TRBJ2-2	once	CASSRDGLPGELFF	TGTGCCAGCAGCCGGGACGGCCTGCCCGGGGAGCTGTTTTTT
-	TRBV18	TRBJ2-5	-	CASSPDRQETQYF	TGTGCCAGCTCACCGGACAGACAAGAGACCCAGTACTTC
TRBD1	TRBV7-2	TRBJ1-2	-	CASSLAPLNRGGGYGYTF	TGTGCCAGCAGCTTAGCTCCACTAAACAGGGGGGGAGGCTATGGCTACACCTTC
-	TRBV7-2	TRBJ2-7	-	CASSWQGGYEQYF	TGTGCCAGCAGCTGGCAGGGGGGTTACGAGCAGTACTTC
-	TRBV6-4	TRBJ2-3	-	CASSDGGDTQYF	TGTGCCAGCAGTGACGGGGGGGATACGCAGTATTTT
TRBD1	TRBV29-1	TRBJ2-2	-	CSVAQGAHTGELFF	TGCAGCGTTGCCCAGGGGGCTCACACCGGGGAGCTGTTTTTT
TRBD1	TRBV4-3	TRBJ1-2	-	CASSQDQTGYSGYTF	TGCGCCAGCAGCCAAGATCAGACAGGGTACAGTGGCTACACCTTC
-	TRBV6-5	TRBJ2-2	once	CASSFPFGQNTGELFF	TGTGCCAGCAGTTTTCCTTTCGGACAGAACACCGGGGAGCTGTTTTTT
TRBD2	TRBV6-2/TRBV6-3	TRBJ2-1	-	CASSQGLAGYEQFF	TGTGCCAGCAGCCAGGGACTAGCGGGGTATGAGCAGTTCTTC
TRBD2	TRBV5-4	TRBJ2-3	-	CASSLKLAGGDTQYF	TGTGCCAGCAGCTTGAAACTAGCGGGGGGAGATACGCAGTATTTT
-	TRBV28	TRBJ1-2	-	CATQEVARGYGYTF	TGTGCCACCCAAGAAGTAGCGAGGGGCTACGGCTACACCTTC
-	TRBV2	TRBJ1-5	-	CASSEAGGNQPQHF	TGTGCCAGCAGTGAGGCCGGGGGCAATCAGCCCCAGCATTTT
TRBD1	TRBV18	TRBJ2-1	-	CASSPLGTGPSHEQFF	TGTGCCAGCTCACCTCTAGGGACAGGGCCTAGCCATGAGCAGTTCTTC
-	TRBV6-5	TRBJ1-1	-	CASSVQRGTEAFF	TGTGCCAGCAGCGTACAGCGAGGAACTGAAGCTTTCTTT
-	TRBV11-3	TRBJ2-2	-	CASSLDSTGSNTGELFF	TGTGCCAGCAGCTTAGATTCGACGGGCAGCAACACCGGGGAGCTGTTTTTT
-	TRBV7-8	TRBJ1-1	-	CASSLAGGGNTEAFF	TGTGCCAGCAGCTTAGCGGGAGGTGGAAACACTGAAGCTTTCTTT
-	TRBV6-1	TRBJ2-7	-	CASSEAGRSEQYF	TGTGCCAGCAGTGAAGCGGGAAGGAGCGAGCAGTACTTC
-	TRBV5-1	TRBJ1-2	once	CASSLVGVLSYGYTF	TGCGCCAGCAGCTTGGTTGGGGTTCTCTCCTATGGCTACACCTTC
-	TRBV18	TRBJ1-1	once	CASSAPVGTEAFF	TGTGCCAGCTCTGCCCCCGTCGGGACTGAAGCTTTCTTT
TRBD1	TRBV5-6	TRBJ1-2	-	CASSVDRVAGYTF	TGTGCCAGCAGCGTCGACAGGGTGGCTGGCTACACCTTC
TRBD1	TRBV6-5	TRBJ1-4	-	CASSYGTVNEKLFF	TGTGCCAGCAGTTACGGGACAGTTAATGAAAAACTGTTTTTT
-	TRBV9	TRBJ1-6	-	CASSVGTGYNSPLHF	TGTGCCAGCAGCGTAGGAACAGGGTATAATTCACCCCTCCACTTT
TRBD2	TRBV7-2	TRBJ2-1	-	CASSGRTSGGNEQFF	TGTGCCAGCAGCGGCAGGACTAGCGGGGGCAATGAGCAGTTCTTC
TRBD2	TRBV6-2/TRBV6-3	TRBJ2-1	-	CASSSSGGPVYNEQFF	TGTGCCAGCAGTTCTAGCGGGGGGCCCGTCTACAATGAGCAGTTCTTC
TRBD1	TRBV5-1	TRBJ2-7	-	CASSLETGWGEQYF	TGCGCCAGCAGCTTGGAGACAGGGTGGGGGGAGCAGTACTTC
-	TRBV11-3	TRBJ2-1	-	CASSSQGYNEQFF	TGTGCCAGCAGCTCACAGGGTTACAATGAGCAGTTCTTC
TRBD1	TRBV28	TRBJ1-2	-	CASSFRGIDGYTF	TGTGCCAGCAGTTTCAGGGGGATAGATGGCTACACCTTC
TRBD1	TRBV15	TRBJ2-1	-	CATSTRQGSSYNEQFF	TGTGCCACCAGCACCAGACAGGGGAGCTCCTACAATGAGCAGTTCTTC
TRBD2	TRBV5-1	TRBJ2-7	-	CASSLAGGGFSEQYF	TGCGCCAGCAGCTTGGCGGGCGGGGGGTTCTCCGAGCAGTACTTC
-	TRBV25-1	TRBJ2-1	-	CASSPLFSSWQFF	TGTGCCAGCAGTCCCCTCTTCTCTAGCTGGCAGTTCTTC
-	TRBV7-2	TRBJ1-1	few	CASSLGSARTEAFF	TGTGCCAGCAGCCTCGGTTCCGCGAGGACTGAAGCTTTCTTT
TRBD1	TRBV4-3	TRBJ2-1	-	CASSHRRSGQGANNEQFF	TGCGCCAGCAGCCACCGCCGGAGTGGGCAGGGGGCTAACAATGAGCAGTTCTTC
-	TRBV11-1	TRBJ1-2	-	CASSFGDYGYTF	TGTGCCAGCAGCTTTGGGGACTATGGCTACACCTTC
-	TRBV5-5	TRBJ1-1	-	CASSPRQGKTSNTEAFF	TGTGCCAGCAGCCCTAGACAAGGTAAGACGTCGAACACTGAAGCTTTCTTT
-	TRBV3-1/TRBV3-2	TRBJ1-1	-	CASSQGSYPSTEAFF	TGTGCCAGCAGCCAGGGGTCATATCCCAGCACTGAAGCTTTCTTT
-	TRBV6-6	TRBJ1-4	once	CASSYGPNEKLFF	TGTGCCAGCAGTTATGGCCCTAATGAAAAACTGTTTTTT
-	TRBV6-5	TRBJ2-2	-	CASSYRVILDTGELFF	TGTGCCAGCAGTTACCGAGTCATTCTCGACACCGGGGAGCTGTTTTTT
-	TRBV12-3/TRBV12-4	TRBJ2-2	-	CASSTPTGELFF	TGTGCCAGCAGTACTCCCACCGGGGAGCTGTTTTTT
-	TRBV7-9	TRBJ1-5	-	CASSLDAANQPQHF	TGTGCCAGCAGCCTCGATGCGGCGAATCAGCCCCAGCATTTT
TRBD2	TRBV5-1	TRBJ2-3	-	CASSSSGGTDTQYF	TGCGCCAGCAGCTCTAGCGGGGGGACAGATACGCAGTATTTT
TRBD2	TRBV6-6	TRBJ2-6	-	CASSRGLAGGVSGANVLTF	TGTGCCAGCAGTCGGGGACTAGCGGGGGGCGTCTCTGGGGCCAACGTCCTGACTTTC
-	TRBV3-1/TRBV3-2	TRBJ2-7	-	CASSQEVGLSTYEQYF	TGTGCCAGCAGCCAAGAAGTGGGACTTAGTACCTACGAGCAGTACTTC
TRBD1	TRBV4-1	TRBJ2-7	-	CASSWDSDSYEQYF	TGCGCCAGCAGCTGGGACAGTGATTCCTACGAGCAGTACTTC
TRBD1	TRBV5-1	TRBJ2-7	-	CASSRGQGSYEQYF	TGCGCCAGCAGCCGGGGACAGGGTTCCTACGAGCAGTACTTC